These 2 T cell receptor beta chains came from one sample sequenced in a study of Ad26.COV2.S vaccination and SARS-CoV-2 variants. The assay was immunoSEQ multiplex PCR, and TCRdb's table has in-frame clones only and misses some. The sample gives a few hundred thousand clones, roughly 89% of which show up once; approximately 3% is in the top ten. As to treatment: around 19 received Ad26.COV2.S at low or high dose, single or two shots; about 5 received placebo; per-sample allocation not given. Specimen acquisition occurred on day 63 following the initial vaccine or placebo injection. The material sequenced was peripheral blood, taken in a trial of Ad26.COV2.S vaccine versus placebo. The receptors stem from a person aged 18-65 years who received the Ad26.COV2.S COVID-19 vaccine or a placebo.

This clone has more than one count but fewer than ten. CDR3 sequence: CASSQGPVSSYEQYF. CDR3 bases: TGTGCCAGCAGCCAAGGGCCAGTGAGCTCCTACGAGCAGTACTTC. The J gene is TRBJ2-7, the V gene TRBV3-1 (or the pseudogene TRBV3-2); D is unclear. This CDR3 is built from 15 residues. CDR1 is LGHDT and CDR2 is YNNKEL in the germline V gene (reference sequence). V lost 1 base to trimming and J lost 0 bases, with 10 bases between them.

The CDR3 DNA follows: TGTGCCAGCAGCTTAGGGGGCAGATCTAGCACAGATACGCAGTATTTT. Encoded protein: CASSLGGRSSTDTQYF. This sequence joins TRBV7-9 and TRBJ2-3; possibly TRBD1 for D (5 bases). Per germline, CDR1 SEHNR and CDR2 FQNEAQ (reference sequence). The CDR3 sequence is 16 residues long. Deletions cut 1 base from V and 0 bases from J, with 11 bases between.